These 31 T cell receptor beta chains were sequenced from one sample in a study of T-cell reconstitution after alpha-beta-depleted transplantation in children. The authors prepared the TCRbeta library with unique molecular identifiers. TCRdb reprocessed the PCR reads with MiXCR, giving one entry per CDR3 protein. The table has about 5,900 distinct CDR3 sequences, 15% to 17% seen once. Specimen: PBMCs, mostly from graft donor cells, collected 180 days after TCRalphabeta/CD19-depleted stem cell transplant. Receptors were obtained from a patient aged 2-10 years who had a stem cell transplant for inherited bone marrow failure, so the T cells may come from the graft donor.

Written as DNA, the CDR3 is TGTGCCAGCAGCTCCGGGACAGGGACCTACGAGCAGTACTTC. It yields the protein CASSSGTGTYEQYF. The chain uses TRBV28 and TRBJ2-7, with TRBD1 matching over 9 bases. CDR1 is MDHEN and CDR2 is SYDVKM in the germline V gene. The CDR3 is 14 amino acids. V gave up 6 bases and J gave up 2 bases; unmatched junction bases: 5.

This clonotype was observed at least ten times. J is TRBJ2-7 and V is TRBV10-3, with TRBD1 matching over 10 bases. CDR1 ENHRY and CDR2 SYGVKD come from the germline V gene. This CDR3 has 15 residues. V gave up 4 bases and J gave up 5 bases; unmatched junction bases: 8. The CDR3 sequence: CAISVGSTGGHEQYF. CDR3 nucleotide sequence: TGTGCCATCAGTGTGGGATCGACAGGGGGCCACGAGCAGTACTTC.

This clonotype was seen ten or more times. The chain joins TRBV6-5 to TRBJ2-3, with TRBD1 matching over 7 bases. With 4 bases clipped from V and 1 base from J, the junction kept 8 bases outside the gene matches. Germline CDR1 and CDR2: MNHEY and SVGAGI. The CDR3 extends over 16 amino acids. The CDR3 loop reads CASSLRGRGGTDTQYF. The CDR3 DNA sequence: TGTGCCAGCAGTTTGAGGGGGCGAGGGGGCACAGATACGCAGTATTTT.

V is TRBV20-1 and J is TRBJ2-5; maybe TRBD1 (6 bases). Looked up from germline, CDR1 is DFQATT and CDR2 is SNEGSKA (reference sequence). CDR3 length equals 14 residues. The CDR3 here is CIAAQGPGGETQYF. CDR3 DNA: TGCATCGCGGCCCAGGGGCCGGGCGGGGAGACCCAGTACTTC.

This clonotype was observed many times. This rearrangement joins TRBV28 to TRBJ1-3; the D is unclear. Germline assignment: CDR1 MDHEN and CDR2 SYDVKM. V lost 6 bases, J lost 4 bases, and 13 bases lay in between. This CDR3 is built from 14 residues. The CDR3 bases are TGTGCCAGCAGCAGACCCCCGCGGGGAAACACCATATATTTT. It specifies CASSRPPRGNTIYF.

The chain carries TRBV29-1 and TRBJ2-7, with a tentative D call TRBD1 (6 bases). CDR1 is SQVTM and CDR2 is ANQGSEA in the germline V gene. V dropped 1 base and J dropped 10 bases, with 17 bases sitting between them. The CDR3 totals 13 residues. This CDR3 is CSVEVFRRDIQYF. CDR3 in DNA: TGCAGCGTTGAAGTATTTCGACGGGACATACAGTACTTC.

The table lists this clonotype with many counts. V gene TRBV15 combines with J gene TRBJ2-7; 7 bases line up with TRBD2. CDR3 length: 13 residues. With V trimmed by 6 bases and J by 3 bases, 5 bases remained unmatched. Looked up from germline, CDR1 is LNHNV and CDR2 is YYDKDF (reference sequence). CDR3 sequence reads: CATRTSRSYEQYF. The CDR3 DNA follows: TGTGCCACCAGGACTAGCCGCAGCTACGAGCAGTACTTC.

This clonotype appeared many times. The rearrangement links TRBV25-1 to TRBJ2-3; D gene uncertain. The germline V gene encodes CDR1 MGHDK and CDR2 SYGVNS. The CDR3 sequence is 14 residues long. With 3 bases removed from V and 6 bases from J, the gap between germline ends came to 13 bases. The CDR3 DNA reads as TGTGCCAGCAGTGATTTCCGGCCAGCCGATACGCAGTATTTT. Protein: CASSDFRPADTQYF. Full variable domain (missing parts from reference TRBV25-1 and TRBJ2-3): EADIYQTPRYLVIGTGKKITLECSQTMGHDKMYWYQQDPGMELHLIHYSYGVNSTEKGDLSSESTVSRIRTEHFPLTLESARPSHTSQYLCASSDFRPADTQYFGPGTRLTVL.

This clonotype was detected many times. The V and J genes are TRBV7-2 and TRBJ2-5; D may match TRBD1 or TRBD2 (5 bases each). The germline V gene encodes CDR1 SGHTA and CDR2 FQGNSA. The CDR3 runs 17 residues. The germline V and J ends were trimmed by 1 base and 3 bases, with 18 bases remaining between them. As DNA, the CDR3 is TGTGCCAGCAGCTTAGGCCTACTCGGAGTGGGGGAAGAGACCCAGTACTTC. Its translation is CASSLGLLGVGEETQYF.

This clonotype was counted many times. The V gene is TRBV6-5, the J gene TRBJ2-3; 10 bases are a match to TRBD2. CDR3 length equals 17 residues. Germline V lookup: CDR1 MNHEY, CDR2 SVGAGI. With 0 bases clipped from V and 6 bases from J, the junction kept 9 bases outside the gene matches. CDR3 sequence: CASSYSTPSGGMDTQYF. The CDR3 nucleotides are TGTGCCAGCAGTTACTCGACCCCTAGCGGGGGCATGGATACGCAGTATTTT.

This clonotype has at least ten counts. This chain joins TRBV7-2 and TRBJ2-2; D is possibly TRBD2 (5 bases). Germline V gene sequence: CDR1 SGHTA, CDR2 FQGNSA. This CDR3 comprises 15 residues. V lost 3 bases to trimming and J lost 1 base, with 9 bases between them. Here the CDR3 DNA reads TGTGCCAGCAGCTTGTACGGGGTGAACACCGGGGAGCTGTTTTTT. It encodes CASSLYGVNTGELFF.

This clonotype was seen many times. The rearrangement joins TRBV6-5 to TRBJ2-1, with D unresolved. The CDR3 length is 14 residues. Germline V gene lookup returns CDR1 MNHEY and CDR2 SVGAGI. Trimming shortened V by 1 base and J by 4 bases, and 8 bases separated the two germline ends. The CDR3 loop is CASSYFGVYNEQFF. CDR3 sequence (DNA): TGTGCCAGCAGTTACTTTGGGGTTTACAATGAGCAGTTCTTC.

Many counts were recorded for this clonotype. This chain links TRBV18 with TRBJ2-6, with 10 bases aligning to TRBD1. This CDR3 is 21 amino acids long. The ends lost 0 bases at V and 0 bases at J; junction bases unmatched: 11. Germline values: CDR1 KGHSH, CDR2 LQKENI. The CDR3, as DNA: TGTGCCAGCTCACCACCCCTGTTTTGGGACAGGGGAGGCTCTGGGGCCAACGTCCTGACTTTC. Translating it yields CASSPPLFWDRGGSGANVLTF.

The chain has TRBV27 and TRBJ2-1, with 7 positions matching TRBD1. Per germline, CDR1 MNHEY and CDR2 SMNVEV (reference sequence). This CDR3 has 15 residues. Unmatched junction bases numbered 1, after V lost 2 bases and J lost 0 bases. The CDR3 sequence is CASSLEGASYNEQFF. In DNA form, the CDR3 reads TGTGCCAGCAGTTTAGAGGGGGCCTCCTACAATGAGCAGTTCTTC.

In this sample, this clonotype turned up many times. This chain links TRBV20-1 with TRBJ2-5; 12 bases match TRBD2. The germline gives CDR1 DFQATT, CDR2 SNEGSKA (reference sequence). Trimming removed 0 bases from V and 5 bases from J; junction bases left unmatched: 1. The CDR3 sequence is 14 residues long. CDR3 bases: TGCAGTGCTAGAGATGGGACTAGCGGGGAGACCCAGTACTTC. Protein sequence: CSARDGTSGETQYF.

There are many counts of this clonotype. The CDR3, as DNA: TGTGCCAGCAGCTGGACAGCGAAAGTTAACACTGAAGCTTTCTTT. This sequence encodes CASSWTAKVNTEAFF. The chain uses TRBV3-1 and TRBJ1-1, with D maybe TRBD1 (6 bases). Germline assignment: CDR1 LGHDT and CDR2 YNNKEL (reference sequence). The CDR3 covers 15 residues. V lost 5 bases and J 2 bases, leaving 15 bases between the germline ends.

There are many counts of this clonotype. V gene TRBV9 combines with J gene TRBJ1-1, with 8 bases fitting TRBD1. J lost 4 bases, V lost 4 bases, and 9 bases had no gene match. Per germline, CDR1 SGDLS and CDR2 YYNGEE. The CDR3 has 15 amino acids. Here the CDR3 reads CASSPPAGGSTEAFF. The CDR3 DNA follows: TGTGCCAGCAGCCCGCCGGCAGGGGGCTCCACTGAAGCTTTCTTT.

This clonotype has only one observation. Since a much larger clone is just one base distant, this may be a read error. This chain joins TRBV20-1 and TRBJ2-3; tentatively, D is TRBD1 or TRBD2 (6 bases each). Per germline, CDR1 DFQATT and CDR2 SNEGSKA (reference sequence). The CDR3 runs 14 residues. Trimming took 0 bases from V and 9 from J, leaving 16 bases between them. CDR3: CSARDGGRTVTQYF. CDR3 in DNA: TGCAGTGCTAGAGATGGAGGGCGGACAGTAACGCAGTATTTT.

This clonotype was seen ten or more times. This chain uses TRBV7-9 with TRBJ2-5; D tentatively reads TRBD1 or TRBD2 (7 bases each). The CDR3 spans 15 residues. V lost 6 bases and J 5 bases, leaving 19 bases between the germline ends. CDR1 and CDR2 from the germline V gene are SEHNR and FQNEAQ (reference sequence). CDR3 in amino acids: CASRPYRGGGETQYF. The CDR3 coding sequence is TGTGCCAGCAGACCCTACAGGGGCGGGGGCGAGACCCAGTACTTC.

A few counts support this clonotype. The rearrangement links TRBV30 to TRBJ2-2; TRBD1 aligns across 9 bases. This CDR3 is built from 16 residues. V shed 1 base, J shed 3 bases, and the junction held 6 bases outside the gene matches. Germline CDR1 is GTSNPN and CDR2 is SVGIG (reference sequence). The CDR3: CAWSAGQGLYTGELFF. The CDR3 bases are TGTGCCTGGAGTGCCGGACAGGGGCTTTACACCGGGGAGCTGTTTTTT.

This clonotype has ten or more counts. V gene TRBV6-4 combines with J gene TRBJ2-3, with no clear D. The germline V gene has CDR1 MRHNA and CDR2 SNTAGT. Trimming left V 4 bases short and J 1 base short, with 12 bases between. The CDR3 is made up of 15 amino acids. The CDR3 nucleotides are TGTGCCAGCAGTGGGGCTCCTAGTCGCACAGATACGCAGTATTTT. Translation: CASSGAPSRTDTQYF.

This clonotype is labeled medium-sized. The chain recombines TRBV27 with TRBJ2-7; D may be TRBD2 (6 bases). The germline V and J ends were trimmed by 6 bases and 6 bases, with 21 bases remaining between them. CDR3 length equals 15 residues. In germline, CDR1 is MNHEY, CDR2 SMNVEV (reference sequence). For the CDR3, the DNA is TGTGCCAGCAGCCAGCGCAGGTATAGCGGCCTCGAGCAGTACTTC. Translated: CASSQRRYSGLEQYF.

This clonotype has at least ten counts. The rearrangement links TRBV20-1 to TRBJ1-1; TRBD1 matches 9 bases. Germline lookup yields CDR1 DFQATT and CDR2 SNEGSKA (reference sequence). Germline trimming cut 1 base from V and 4 bases from J; bases unmatched to any gene: 4. The CDR3 loop spans 14 amino acids. CDR3 nucleotide sequence: TGCAGTGCTAGAGGTTGGACAGGGGTCACTGAAGCTTTCTTT. Its translation: CSARGWTGVTEAFF.

This clonotype was detected ten times or more. The J gene is TRBJ2-3, the V gene TRBV7-9; TRBD2 matches 8 bases. The CDR3 is 16 amino acids. Trimming removed 5 bases from V and 2 bases from J; junction bases left unmatched: 9. Germline assignment: CDR1 SEHNR and CDR2 FQNEAQ (reference sequence). CDR3 loop: CASSQIERESTDTQYF. The DNA of the CDR3 is TGTGCCAGCAGCCAAATTGAGCGGGAGTCCACAGATACGCAGTATTTT.

In its sample, this clonotype was seen many times. The chain has TRBV25-1 and TRBJ1-2; D is possibly TRBD1 (5 bases). This CDR3 has 20 residues. With 4 bases removed from V and 2 bases from J, the gap between germline ends came to 29 bases. In germline, CDR1 is MGHDK, CDR2 SYGVNS. CDR3 DNA sequence: TGTGCCAGCAGTGTTTGGGGACCGGGAGAGGCCCCACCCCGAAACTATGGCTACACCTTC. The encoded protein is CASSVWGPGEAPPRNYGYTF.

This clonotype has at least ten counts. The chain is built from TRBV5-1 and TRBJ1-2; D unclear. Germline values: CDR1 SGHRS, CDR2 YFSETQ. This CDR3 spans 11 amino acids. Trimming pared 4 bases from V and 8 bases from J, leaving 9 bases between. As DNA, the CDR3 is TGCGCCAGCAGCGTGTACCGGGGCTACACCTTC. It is translated as CASSVYRGYTF. The variable domain in full, completed from reference TRBV5-1 and TRBJ1-2, reads KAGVTQTPRYLIKTRGQQVTLSCSPISGHRSVSWYQQTPGQGLQFLFEYFSETQRNKGNFPGRFSGRQFSNSRSEMNVSTLELGDSALYLCASSVYRGYTFGSGTRLTVV.

This clonotype is categorized as medium-sized. This rearrangement joins TRBV20-1 to TRBJ1-1; tentative D call: TRBD1 (6 bases). This CDR3 is 13 amino acids long. Trimming pared 5 bases from V and 4 bases from J, leaving 14 bases between. Looked up from germline, CDR1 is DFQATT and CDR2 is SNEGSKA (reference sequence). The CDR3 nucleotides read TGCAGTGCTGTGTTAGGGGGGTTCACTGAAGCTTTCTTT. Protein sequence: CSAVLGGFTEAFF.

This clonotype was observed many times. The chain carries TRBV6-2 or TRBV6-3 and TRBJ1-5; no clear D. The V gene's germline CDR1 is MNHEY and CDR2 SVGEGT. The ends were cut back, 6 bases at V and 7 bases at J, with 16 bases in the middle. The CDR3 contains 14 residues. The CDR3, as DNA: TGTGCCAGCAGGAAAGGGCCAGGTGACCAGCCCCAGCATTTT. This codes for CASRKGPGDQPQHF.

This clonotype was seen at least ten times. V usage is TRBV7-2 and J usage is TRBJ2-1, with 13 nucleotides matching TRBD2. The V gene's germline CDR1 is SGHTA and CDR2 FQGNSA. The CDR3 contains 17 residues. The V and J ends lost 1 base and 4 bases, in that order; junction bases with no gene match: 4. CDR3 protein: CASSLGGLAGNYNEQFF. Here the CDR3 DNA reads TGTGCCAGCAGCTTAGGGGGACTAGCGGGGAATTACAATGAGCAGTTCTTC.

This clonotype was detected ten times or more. The chain carries TRBV25-1 and TRBJ2-2; 8 bases fit TRBD1. Trimming took 4 bases from V and 7 from J; bases not matched to a gene: 14. The CDR3 has 17 amino acids. CDR1 and CDR2 from the germline V gene are MGHDK and SYGVNS. CDR3 sequence reads: CASSAQGWTGLIGELFF. CDR3 DNA sequence: TGTGCCAGCAGTGCCCAGGGATGGACAGGGCTAATCGGGGAGCTGTTTTTT.

This clonotype was observed many times. This chain connects TRBV7-9 to TRBJ2-5, with a tentative D call TRBD1 (6 bases). The CDR3 length is 16 residues. V was trimmed by 1 base and J by 1 base, leaving 13 bases between them. CDR1 SEHNR and CDR2 FQNEAQ come from the germline V gene (reference sequence). CDR3 nucleotides: TGTGCCAGCAGCTTAGGCGCAGGGGCCCCCCAAGAGACCCAGTACTTC. Its translation is CASSLGAGAPQETQYF.